This T cell receptor (beta chain) was obtained from a study of T-cell memory formation after mild COVID-19. Study-level background: TCR clustering was largely donor specific. General observations from the study: CD4+ contracting clones were found mainly in CM and EM, and CD8+ ones in EMRA.

TCRdb re-analysed the 5' RACE reads in MiXCR, keeping a single row per CDR3 protein. The sample includes tens of thousands of distinct CDR3 sequences, 6% to 7% seen only once; the top ten take 0.6% to 1%. CDR1 is SGHTA, CDR2 FQGNSA, per germline. The CDR3 has 14 residues. Trimming stripped 5 bases from V and 0 bases from J, with 8 bases between. Ten or more counts support this clonotype. Its antigen is not known. The sequenced material came from PBMCs or a T cell subset sorted from them (not recorded which). This chain links TRBV7-2 with TRBJ2-4; D unresolved. This clonotype was sampled from an adult who had mild COVID-19 (a few samples of this study predate the infection). Cell type and time point are not known. The CDR3 loop is CASSPEVAKNIQYF. For the CDR3, the DNA is TGTGCCAGCAGCCCAGAGGTAGCCAAAAACATTCAGTACTTC. The variable domain in full, completed from reference TRBV7-2 and TRBJ2-4, reads GAGVSQSPSNKVTEKGKDVELRCDPISGHTALYWYRQSLGQGLEFLIYFQGNSAPDKSGLPSDRFSAERTGGSVSTLTIQRTQQEDSAVYLCASSPEVAKNIQYFGAGTRLSVL.